One sample yielded the 4 T cell receptor beta chains listed below, sequenced in a study of vaccination and CD4 T cells after COVID-19. These receptors have no identified antigens. Treatment specified: approximately 10-day PBMC culture with coronavirus spike peptide pools or control peptides (ViraFEST assay). Scientists ran DNA taken from cultured CD4+ T cells through the Oncomine TCR Beta short-read assay for sequencing. TCRdb ran MiXCR on the PCR reads and lists one entry per CDR3 protein. Of roughly 3,200 distinct CDR3 sequences in the sample, over 60% are singletons; the top ten hold more than 25%. The sample comprised CD4+ T cells from blood, cultured in vitro. These receptors all come from a human donor who had recovered from COVID-19.

The chain is built from TRBV12-3 or TRBV12-4 and TRBJ1-2; unclear D gene. The V end lost 2 bases, the J end lost 3 bases, and 7 bases lay between the germline ends. The CDR3 contains 13 residues. For the CDR3, the DNA is TGTGCCAGCAGTTTACAGGTCTACTATGGCTACACCTTC. It encodes CASSLQVYYGYTF.

About this clonotype: No DNA is shown, since the ends of the CDR3 on it are uncertain; the CDR3 is the one TCRdb lists. The rearrangement uses TRBV7-5 and TRBJ1-3; the table gives TRBD1 as D, unverified against the DNA. TRBV7-5 is assigned pseudogene status. From its first to its last residue, the CDR3 has 19 amino acids. CDR3 sequence: CISVSGALSGRGAGNTIYF.

The rearrangement joins TRBV7-6 to TRBJ1-6; D is unresolved. With 3 bases removed from V and 5 bases from J, the gap between germline ends came to 14 bases. The CDR3 has 16 amino acids. Germline CDR1 and CDR2: SGHVS and FNYEAQ. CDR3 DNA sequence: TGTGCCAGCAGCTTGGCCGCGGGATACAATAATTCACCCCTCCACTTT. This gives the protein CASSLAAGYNNSPLHF.

This clonotype was seen once. The chain links TRBV7-3 to TRBJ2-2, with 14 bases identical to TRBD2. The CDR3 has 20 amino acids. Germline V gene data show CDR1 as SGHTA and CDR2 as FQGTGA. The V segment lost 3 bases and the J segment 3 bases; nucleotides outside the gene matches: 12. In nucleotides, the CDR3 is TGTGCCAGCAGCTTCGGACTAGCGGGGGGCTGGTCGCGAGACACCGGGGAGCTGTTTTTT. This translates into CASSFGLAGGWSRDTGELFF.